This T cell receptor (beta chain) was recovered during a study of cytomegalovirus exposure and HLA in healthy donors. The PCR ran on 60 Vbeta and 13 Jbeta primers. Assay: immunoSEQ multiplex PCR; the TCRdb copy retains only in-frame clones and omits some. Across roughly 50,000 clones, the top ten clones capture 2% to 2.5% of the sample. Study results and caveats: More clonal expansion characterized HLA-associated TCR beta chains than equally common others in a later analysis. With DRB1 most and HLA-C fewest, TCR association rates differed between HLA loci in a later analysis. The authors confirmed in vitro that a few CMV-associated chains were specific for CMV antigens. CMV serostatus was the only immune exposure information that was available.

V was pared by 4 bases and J by 7 bases, with 16 bases of the junction left unmatched. Germline CDR1 and CDR2: MGHRA and YSYEKL. The CDR3 runs to 17 residues. Of note for this clone: The antigen is unknown.

The sequence was collected from a female donor in good health and CMV-seronegative. The specimen was PBMCs. The rearrangement links TRBV4-1 to TRBJ2-1, with 7 bases lining up with TRBD2. This CDR3 reads CASSPYLGGGSRNEQFF. Here the CDR3 DNA reads TGCGCCAGCAGCCCATACCTGGGGGGGGGATCTCGGAATGAGCAGTTCTTC.